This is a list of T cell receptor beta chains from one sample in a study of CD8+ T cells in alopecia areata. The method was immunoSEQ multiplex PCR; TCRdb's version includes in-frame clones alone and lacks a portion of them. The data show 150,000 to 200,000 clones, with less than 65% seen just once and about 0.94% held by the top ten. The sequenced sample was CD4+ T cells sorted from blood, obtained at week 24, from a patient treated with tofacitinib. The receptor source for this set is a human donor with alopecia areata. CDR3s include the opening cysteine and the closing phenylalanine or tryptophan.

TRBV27,CASTSQGSYGYTF
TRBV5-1,CASSLGEENIQYF
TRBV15,CATSRAGVGTEAFF
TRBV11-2,CASSRQQGDTQYF
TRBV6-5,CASRSGQHTDTQYF
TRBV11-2,CASSLADTQYF
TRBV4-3,CASSQEDSHYGYTF
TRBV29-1,CSVKLTSGGYEQYF
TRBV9,CASSEHLGNTGELFF
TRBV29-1,CSAGGIYADEQYF
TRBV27,CASSPGRNYGYTF
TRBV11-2,CASSPGARDTQYF
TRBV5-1,CASSLTGLYDSGANVLTF
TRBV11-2,CASSLVLAGVGNEQFF
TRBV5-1,CASSPGKTTDTQYF
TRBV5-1,CASSSSSPTGVVGEQYF
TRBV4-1,CASSQEGRGLRQPQHF
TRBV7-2,CASSPAVVTEAFF
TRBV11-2,CASSLLAGRTEAFF
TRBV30,CAWSRTDNEQFF
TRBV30,CAWRVGETQYF
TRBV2,CASSVEGTGYTF
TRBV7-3,CASSLGGSPNEQYF
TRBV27,CASSLIGQNTGELFF
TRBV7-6,CASSLGWRGAPADTQYF
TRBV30,CAWSVTGTDSPLHF
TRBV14,CASSQSRGIANTGELFF
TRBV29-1,CSVQETENQPQHF
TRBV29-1,CSVSDSYEQYF
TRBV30,CAWSSGSYGYTF
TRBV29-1,CSVEPPGRTDTQYF
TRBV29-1,CSVESHGGGPNTQYF